A selection of T cell receptor beta chains follows, all from one sample in a study of shared clonotypes between healthy human individuals. Profiling relied on immunoSEQ multiplex PCR, and the TCRdb table lists in-frame clones only, not all of them. The top ten clones hold approximately 0.44% of a sample with about 1.5 million clones, 98% of them seen once. The sample taken for sequencing was naive CD4+ T cells sorted from blood. The receptors derive from a man aged 25-45 years in good health. Both conserved end residues are part of each CDR3. The order of the fields is CDR3 protein, CDR3 DNA, V gene, J gene, CDR3 length, D gene, clone size. A D gene is named only where the DNA matches it firmly. Rows may omit the clone size; those that give it use once, few, many or a size class.

CASSQTSGASLHEQYF	TGTGCCAGCAGCCAAACTAGCGGAGCGTCTCTCCACGAGCAGTACTTC	TRBV5-4	TRBJ2-7	16	TRBD2	NA
CASSQGTAITYEQYF	TGCGCCAGCAGCCAAGGGACAGCAATCACGTACGAGCAGTACTTC	TRBV4-3	TRBJ2-7	15	NA	NA
CASSSGQGTDTQYF	TGCGCCAGCAGCTCGGGACAGGGGACAGATACGCAGTATTTT	TRBV5-1	TRBJ2-3	14	TRBD1	once
CASSLGGVSNNEQFF	TGTGCCAGCAGCTTAGGGGGAGTATCAAACAATGAGCAGTTCTTC	TRBV7-6	TRBJ2-1	15	NA	once
CASRGFRGPAKNIQYF	TGTGCCAGCAGGGGATTTAGGGGCCCAGCCAAAAACATTCAGTACTTC	TRBV28	TRBJ2-4	16	NA	NA
CASRIPASDINEQFF	TGCGCCAGCAGAATCCCGGCTAGCGATATCAATGAGCAGTTCTTC	TRBV5-1	TRBJ2-1	15	NA	NA
CASRPWEYNEQFF	TGTGCCAGTAGACCGTGGGAATACAATGAGCAGTTCTTC	TRBV19	TRBJ2-1	13	NA	NA
CASSLGGALTGELFF	TGTGCCAGCAGCTTAGGAGGGGCGCTAACCGGGGAGCTGTTTTTT	TRBV11-3	TRBJ2-2	15	NA	NA
CASSLDPGSYEQYF	TGTGCCAGCAGCTTGGATCCGGGCTCCTACGAGCAGTACTTC	TRBV5-6	TRBJ2-7	14	NA	NA
CASSLATHQPQHF	TGTGCCAGCAGCTTAGCCACTCATCAGCCCCAGCATTTT	TRBV7-2	TRBJ1-5	13	NA	few
CASSQGGGGETQYF	TGTGCCAGCAGCCAAGGAGGAGGGGGTGAGACCCAGTACTTC	TRBV14	TRBJ2-5	14	NA	NA
CASNNRGNQPQHF	TGTGCCAGTAACAACAGGGGCAATCAGCCCCAGCATTTT	TRBV19	TRBJ1-5	13	NA	NA
CASSGLAGIRETQYF	TGTGCCAGCAGTGGACTAGCGGGAATACGAGAGACCCAGTACTTC	TRBV6-1	TRBJ2-5	15	TRBD2	NA
CASSGTGGEETQYF	TGTGCCAGCAGCGGTACAGGGGGGGAGGAGACCCAGTACTTC	TRBV5-4	TRBJ2-5	14	NA	NA
CASSESGQPQHF	TGCGCCAGCAGTGAGTCGGGGCAGCCCCAGCATTTT	TRBV10-1	TRBJ1-5	12	NA	few
CASREAGVHYNEQFF	TGCGCCAGCAGGGAAGCGGGAGTGCACTACAATGAGCAGTTCTTC	TRBV5-1	TRBJ2-1	15	TRBD2	NA
CASSRGITGELFF	TGTGCCAGCAGTCGCGGGATAACCGGGGAGCTGTTTTTT	TRBV6-5	TRBJ2-2	13	NA	once
CASGFTSGPCDEQFF	TGTGCTAGTGGTTTCACTAGCGGACCCTGCGATGAGCAGTTCTTC	TRBV12-5	TRBJ2-1	15	TRBD2	NA
CASSPGQGAVLATNEKLFF	TGTGCCAGCAGCCCGGGACAGGGGGCCGTTCTTGCAACTAATGAAAAACTGTTTTTT	TRBV7-9	TRBJ1-4	19	TRBD1	NA
CASSTSLLAGGPKRAQYF	TGTGCCAGCAGCACGTCCCTTCTAGCGGGAGGGCCAAAGCGTGCGCAGTACTTC	TRBV5-4	TRBJ2-7	18	TRBD2	NA
CASEPGMNTEAFF	TGTGCTAGTGAGCCAGGGATGAACACTGAAGCTTTCTTT	TRBV6-1	TRBJ1-1	13	NA	NA
CASSMGQGPNEQYF	TGTGCCAGTAGTATGGGACAGGGACCGAACGAGCAGTACTTC	TRBV19	TRBJ2-7	14	TRBD1	NA
CASSIDGTNEKLFF	TGTGCCAGCAGCATCGACGGCACTAATGAAAAACTGTTTTTT	TRBV5-6	TRBJ1-4	14	NA	NA
CASSAYSSPGELFF	TGTGCCAGCAGCGCCTACTCGTCCCCCGGGGAGCTGTTTTTT	TRBV9	TRBJ2-2	14	NA	NA
CASSDEVNQPQHF	TGTGCCAGCAGTGACGAGGTGAATCAGCCCCAGCATTTT	TRBV6-4	TRBJ1-5	13	NA	NA
CASSPGAQRSYNEQFF	TGTGCCAGCAGCCCAGGCGCTCAACGCTCCTACAATGAGCAGTTCTTC	TRBV7-9	TRBJ2-1	16	NA	NA
CASSLPGELFF	TGTGCCAGCAGCTTGCCCGGGGAGCTGTTTTTT	TRBV5-5	TRBJ2-2	11	NA	NA
CAISERTGLGQPQHF	TGTGCCATCAGTGAGCGGACAGGGCTAGGGCAGCCCCAGCATTTT	TRBV10-3	TRBJ1-5	15	TRBD1	NA
CASSPLGSGANVLTF	TGCGCCAGCAGCCCCCTTGGTTCTGGGGCCAACGTCCTGACTTTC	TRBV5-1	TRBJ2-6	15	NA	NA
CASSPYSSVTLNEQFF	TGTGCCAGCTCACCCTATTCGAGTGTGACCCTCAATGAGCAGTTCTTC	TRBV18	TRBJ2-1	16	NA	NA
CASSQHGTEREQFF	TGTGCCAGCAGCCAACACGGGACCGAGCGTGAGCAGTTCTTC	TRBV6-4	TRBJ2-1	14	NA	NA
CASSPLFRSRVNEQFF	TGTGCCAGCTCACCACTTTTCCGGAGCAGGGTCAATGAGCAGTTCTTC	TRBV18	TRBJ2-1	16	NA	NA
CASSVRGQGLYEQYF	TGTGCCAGCAGCGTCCGCGGACAGGGTCTCTACGAGCAGTACTTC	TRBV9	TRBJ2-7	15	TRBD1	NA
CSVVTSGSPYEQYF	TGCAGCGTTGTGACTAGCGGGAGCCCGTACGAGCAGTACTTC	TRBV29-1	TRBJ2-7	14	TRBD2	NA
CASSFGWSAGGPYEQYF	TGTGCCAGCAGCTTTGGTTGGTCAGCGGGAGGGCCCTACGAGCAGTACTTC	TRBV5-8	TRBJ2-7	17	TRBD2	NA
CSAQRQGFEQFF	TGCAGCGCCCAAAGACAGGGGTTTGAGCAGTTCTTC	TRBV29-1	TRBJ2-1	12	TRBD1	once